Below are 28 T cell receptor beta chains sequenced from a single sample in a study of cytomegalovirus exposure and HLA in healthy donors. The PCR contained 60 Vbeta and 13 Jbeta primers. Only in-frame clones appear in the TCRdb table, and some are missing; sequencing was by immunoSEQ multiplex PCR. This sample has a few hundred thousand clones, with about 75% found just once. The sample taken for sequencing was PBMCs. These receptor sequences come from a female donor in good health and CMV-seronegative.

The chain carries TRBV27 and TRBJ2-7; D not resolved. The CDR3 sequence is 12 residues long. Germline V gene data show CDR1 as MNHEY and CDR2 as SMNVEV (reference sequence). V lost 5 bases to trimming and J lost 3 bases, with 8 bases between them. The CDR3 sequence: CASSVTDYEQYF. The CDR3 DNA reads as TGTGCCAGCAGTGTAACAGACTACGAGCAGTACTTC.

This chain connects TRBV6-1 to TRBJ2-7, with 9 positions matching TRBD1. Germline V gives CDR1 MNHNS, CDR2 SASEGT. The ends lost 8 bases at V and 1 base at J; junction bases unmatched: 6. CDR3 length equals 14 residues. The CDR3 DNA reads as TGTGCCAGCCGGGACAGGGCGGGATCCTACGAGCAGTACTTC. Its translation is CASRDRAGSYEQYF.

The CDR3 here is CASSLGGQEGNYGYTF. The DNA of the CDR3 is TGTGCCAGCAGCTTGGGGGGACAGGAAGGGAACTATGGCTACACCTTC. J is TRBJ1-2 and V is TRBV5-5; 8 bases are shared with TRBD1. V was pared by 0 bases and J by 2 bases, with 6 bases of the junction left unmatched. Germline-derived CDR1 and CDR2 are SGHKS and YYEKEE (reference sequence). The CDR3 is 16 residues long.

This clone has a handful of counts. The V gene is TRBV29-1, the J gene TRBJ2-5, with 12 bases lining up with TRBD2. From germline, CDR1 is SQVTM and CDR2 ANQGSEA. The CDR3 totals 14 residues. Losses at the gene ends were 4 bases for V and 11 bases for J; bases not matched to a gene: 11. As DNA, the CDR3 is TGCAGCGTTGGCAGGACTAGCGGGATAGTGGAGCAGTACTTC. Its protein is CSVGRTSGIVEQYF.

In DNA form, the CDR3 reads TGTGCCAGTAGTCTCAGGGGGGTAGATAGCAATCAGCCCCAGCATTTT. Protein product: CASSLRGVDSNQPQHF. The V call is TRBV19, the J call TRBJ1-5; TRBD1 agrees at 7 bases. Germline V gives CDR1 LNHDA, CDR2 SQIVND (reference sequence). CDR3 length equals 16 residues. J lost 0 bases, V lost 5 bases, and 7 bases had no gene match. The entire variable domain, with the rest obtained from reference TRBV19 and TRBJ1-5, is as follows: DGGITQSPKYLFRKEGQNVTLSCEQNLNHDAMYWYRQDPGQGLRLIYYSQIVNDFQKGDIAEGYSVSREKKESFPLTVTSAQKNPTAFYLCASSLRGVDSNQPQHFGDGTRLSIL.

This clone was recorded once. The chain combines TRBV6-1 with TRBJ2-5, with D possibly TRBD1 on 6 matching bases. The J call may be mistaken, given a closer DNA end match to TRBJ2-7. Germline assignment: CDR1 MNHNS and CDR2 SASEGT. The CDR3 runs to 15 residues. CDR3 amino acids: CASSETTGTHYEQYF. The CDR3 DNA follows: TGTGCCAGCAGCGAAACTACCGGGACACACTACGAGCAGTACTTC.

The V call is TRBV5-6, the J call TRBJ2-2; D not certain. Germline V gene sequence: CDR1 SGHDT, CDR2 YYEEEE. Between the trimmed V and J ends, which lost 0 bases and 6 bases, there was a span of 6 bases. This CDR3 is built from 13 residues. Here the CDR3 reads CASSLVSPGELFF. As DNA, the CDR3 is TGTGCCAGCAGCTTGGTTAGCCCCGGGGAGCTGTTTTTT.

The V call is TRBV28, the J call TRBJ2-7; 7 bases are a match to TRBD1. The germline V gene has CDR1 MDHEN and CDR2 SYDVKM. The CDR3 is made up of 14 amino acids. V shed 4 bases, J shed 6 bases, and the junction held 9 bases outside the gene matches. CDR3 DNA: TGTGCCAGCAGTTCAAAGACAGGGATGGGCGAGCAGTACTTC. Translation: CASSSKTGMGEQYF. Complete variable domain (other parts from reference TRBV28 and TRBJ2-7): DVKVTQSSRYLVKRTGEKVFLECVQDMDHENMFWYRQDPGLGLRLIYFSYDVKMKEKGDIPEGYSVSREKKERFSLILESASTNQTSMYLCASSSKTGMGEQYFGPGTRLTVT.

This chain joins TRBV5-5 and TRBJ2-7, with 10 bases fitting TRBD1. Germline CDR1 is SGHKS and CDR2 is YYEKEE (reference sequence). Trimming took 5 bases from V and 2 from J; bases not matched to a gene: 4. The CDR3 runs 14 residues. CDR3 amino acids: CASRPDRGTYEQYF. The DNA for the CDR3 is TGTGCCAGCAGACCGGACAGGGGGACCTACGAGCAGTACTTC.

This clone was counted between two and nine times. Distinct nucleotide sequences in the sample also encode this CDR3. J is TRBJ1-6 and V is TRBV18; no definite D call. The V end was cut by 3 bases, the J end by 6 bases, with 3 bases between. Per the germline V gene, CDR1 is KGHSH and CDR2 is LQKENI. There are 12 residues in the CDR3. CDR3 sequence reads: CASSPSNSPLHF. The CDR3 nucleotides read TGTGCCAGCTCACCGAGTAATTCACCCCTCCACTTT.

The gene calls are TRBV6-5 and TRBJ2-1; 9 bases align to TRBD2. The CDR3 extends over 15 amino acids. Looked up from germline, CDR1 is MNHEY and CDR2 is SVGAGI. V was pared by 2 bases and J by 6 bases, with 5 bases of the junction left unmatched. The DNA for the CDR3 is TGTGCCAGCAGTTACGGGGGACTAGCCATCAATGAGCAGTTCTTC. Amino acids: CASSYGGLAINEQFF.

The rearrangement joins TRBV28 to TRBJ1-2; 8 positions match TRBD1. CDR1 and CDR2 (germline): MDHEN, SYDVKM. The CDR3 covers 13 residues. Trimming took 6 bases from V and 5 from J; bases not matched to a gene: 5. The CDR3 DNA follows: TGTGCCAGCAGAGGACAGGGACAATATGGCTACACCTTC. Its translation is CASRGQGQYGYTF.

This clone was found once. The CDR3, as DNA: TGCGCCAGCAGCTTAGGGGCGGGACGGCCAGATACGCAGTATTTT. Its protein is CASSLGAGRPDTQYF. The genes are TRBV5-1 and TRBJ2-3; D may be TRBD2 (6 bases). This CDR3 has 15 amino acids. Trimming removed 2 bases at V and 4 bases at J, with 14 bases between. In germline, CDR1 is SGHRS, CDR2 YFSETQ.

The rearrangement uses TRBV19 and TRBJ2-7; D remains ambiguous. CDR3 length equals 13 residues. Trimming stripped 9 bases from V and 0 bases from J, with 12 bases between. Germline V gene sequence: CDR1 LNHDA, CDR2 SQIVND (reference sequence). CDR3 region: CASTDPHSYEQYF. Written as DNA, the CDR3 is TGTGCCAGCACAGACCCCCACTCCTACGAGCAGTACTTC.

This clone has a handful of counts. This rearrangement joins TRBV4-2 to TRBJ2-6; possible D gene TRBD1, 6 bases. This CDR3 is built from 17 residues. CDR1 is LGHNA and CDR2 is YNFKEQ in the germline V gene. V lost 0 bases and J 1 base, leaving 10 bases between the germline ends. The CDR3 sequence is CASSQEYRVSGANVLTF. CDR3 nucleotide sequence: TGTGCCAGCAGCCAAGAGTACAGGGTATCTGGGGCCAACGTCCTGACTTTC.

V gene TRBV5-1 combines with J gene TRBJ2-7; D is unclear. V was pared by 5 bases and J by 6 bases, with 21 bases between. The germline V gene encodes CDR1 SGHRS and CDR2 YFSETQ. The CDR3 runs to 15 residues. The CDR3 sequence is CASSEGSQVGVEQYF. The CDR3 DNA reads as TGCGCCAGCAGTGAAGGTTCGCAGGTTGGCGTCGAGCAGTACTTC.

The chain carries TRBV14 and TRBJ1-2, with 7 bases lining up with TRBD1. Germline values: CDR1 SGHDN, CDR2 FVKESK. This CDR3 contains 14 residues. V lost 4 bases, J lost 5 bases, and 7 bases stayed unmatched. DNA of the CDR3: TGTGCCAGCAGCCCCGAACAGGGGATGTATGGCTACACCTTC. It translates to CASSPEQGMYGYTF.

The rearrangement links TRBV29-1 to TRBJ2-1; TRBD1 matches 9 bases. The CDR3 spans 12 residues. Germline V lookup: CDR1 SQVTM, CDR2 ANQGSEA. Germline trimming cut 7 bases from V and 6 bases from J; bases unmatched to any gene: 4. The CDR3 DNA follows: TGCAGCGGGACAGGGGTCCTCAATGAGCAGTTCTTC. As protein: CSGTGVLNEQFF.

The chain carries TRBV2 and TRBJ2-7; no clear D gene. Germline loops: CDR1 SNHLY, CDR2 FYNNEI. This CDR3 contains 13 residues. The V end lost 3 bases, the J end lost 0 bases, and 6 bases lay between the germline ends. CDR3 nucleotides: TGTGCCAGCAGTGACTTGAGCTCCTACGAGCAGTACTTC. It is translated as CASSDLSSYEQYF.

This sequence joins TRBV10-1 and TRBJ2-1, with 10 bases lining up with TRBD2. This CDR3 contains 15 residues. Germline-derived CDR1 and CDR2 are WNHNN and SYGVQD (reference sequence). V gave up 3 bases and J gave up 10 bases; unmatched junction bases: 9. CDR3 in DNA: TGCGCCAGCAGTGAAGGAGCGGGAGGGCCCCTGGAGCAGTTCTTC. Amino acid sequence: CASSEGAGGPLEQFF.

The CDR3 loop is CACPDDQREAYEQYF. As DNA, the CDR3 is TGTGCCTGCCCGGACGACCAGCGGGAGGCCTACGAGCAGTACTTC. This chain connects TRBV30 to TRBJ2-7, with TRBD2 matching 9 bases. The CDR3 runs to 15 residues. Germline loops: CDR1 GTSNPN, CDR2 SVGIG (reference sequence). V lost 6 bases and J lost 2; bases outside the gene matches: 11.

This chain joins TRBV15 and TRBJ2-5, with TRBD2 matching over 9 bases. The CDR3 has 18 residues. V shed 1 base and J 1 base; nucleotides not matched to a gene: 10. CDR1 and CDR2 (germline): LNHNV, YYDKDF (reference sequence). The CDR3 protein is CATSRVAGGAPFQETQYF. CDR3 bases: TGTGCCACCAGCAGAGTGGCGGGAGGGGCCCCTTTCCAAGAGACCCAGTACTTC.

In its sample, this clone was seen a few times. The identical CDR3 is also encoded by other nucleotide sequences in the sample. The genes are TRBV5-1 and TRBJ2-5; 8 nucleotides agree with TRBD1. Per the germline V gene, CDR1 is SGHRS and CDR2 is YFSETQ. V was clipped by 1 base and J by 1 base; unmatched bases: 0. This CDR3 comprises 14 residues. DNA of the CDR3: TGCGCCAGCAGCTTGACAGGGGGCCAAGAGACCCAGTACTTC. Translation gives CASSLTGGQETQYF.

This clone was detected a few times. The J gene is TRBJ2-5, the V gene TRBV5-4; 8 positions match TRBD2. CDR3 length: 13 amino acids. Trimming cost V 1 base and J 7 bases; bases outside gene matches: 3. Germline CDR1 SGHNT, CDR2 YYREEE (reference sequence). In DNA, the CDR3 is TGTGCCAGCAGCTTGTCCGGGGGGGGGACCCAGTACTTC. Residues: CASSLSGGGTQYF.

The rearrangement joins TRBV5-1 to TRBJ2-1; 10 bases map to TRBD2. This CDR3 contains 16 residues. The V gene's germline CDR1 is SGHRS and CDR2 YFSETQ. V lost 0 bases and J lost 4; bases outside the gene matches: 4. The chain's CDR3 is CASSLDSGRKYNEQFF. CDR3 bases: TGCGCCAGCAGCTTGGATAGCGGGAGGAAGTACAATGAGCAGTTCTTC. Full variable domain (missing parts from reference TRBV5-1 and TRBJ2-1): KAGVTQTPRYLIKTRGQQVTLSCSPISGHRSVSWYQQTPGQGLQFLFEYFSETQRNKGNFPGRFSGRQFSNSRSEMNVSTLELGDSALYLCASSLDSGRKYNEQFFGPGTRLTVL.

V is TRBV7-3 and J is TRBJ2-1; a possible D gene is TRBD2 (5 bases). Germline loops: CDR1 SGHTA, CDR2 FQGTGA. Trimming left V 5 bases short and J 9 bases short, with 11 bases between. This CDR3 is 12 amino acids long. In DNA form, the CDR3 reads TGTGCCAGCAGCCCCCTACGGGGTGAGCAGTTCTTC. Translating gives CASSPLRGEQFF.

A single count supports this clone. The gene calls are TRBV28 and TRBJ1-2; D unclear. V was pared by 2 bases and J by 8 bases, with 9 bases between. This CDR3 is 12 amino acids long. The V gene's germline CDR1 is MDHEN and CDR2 SYDVKM. The CDR3 bases are TGTGCCAGCAGTTTACCAGGTCTCGGCTACACCTTC. This gives the protein CASSLPGLGYTF.

This clone was picked up a small number of times. The chain is built from TRBV6-4 and TRBJ2-1; possibly TRBD1 for D (5 bases). V lost 6 bases and J 1 base, leaving 13 bases between the germline ends. The CDR3 is 15 amino acids. The germline V gene encodes CDR1 MRHNA and CDR2 SNTAGT. The CDR3 protein is CASSPDSGSYNEQFF. As DNA, the CDR3 is TGTGCCAGCAGCCCTGACTCAGGGTCCTACAATGAGCAGTTCTTC.